Below are 21 T cell receptor beta chains sequenced from a single sample in a study of blood T cell repertoires in COVID-19. Profiled with immunoSEQ multiplex PCR; TCRdb holds only in-frame clones, not every one. The table records about 160,000 clones, 88% of them present only once. Sequencing used PBMCs or T cells enriched from blood (not recorded which). These receptors were taken from a woman aged 45-65 years who had recovered from COVID-19.

The chain links TRBV6-2 or TRBV6-3 to TRBJ1-2; D is undetermined. This CDR3 is 15 amino acids long. From germline, CDR1 is MNHEY and CDR2 SVGEGT. V lost 2 bases to trimming and J lost 8 bases, with 18 bases between them. For the CDR3, the DNA is TGTGCCAGCAGTTACCTTTCGAGGGAGGTTGGCGGCTACACCTTC. Its protein is CASSYLSREVGGYTF.

In this sample, this clone turned up once. The chain uses TRBV7-3 and TRBJ2-3, with D possibly being TRBD2 (5 bases). Trimming cost V 3 bases and J 6 bases, with 10 bases left between them. CDR1 and CDR2 from the germline V gene are SGHTA and FQGTGA. The length of the CDR3 is 13 residues. In DNA, the CDR3 is TGTGCCAGCAGCTTGGACTCCTGGGATACGCAGTATTTT. Protein sequence: CASSLDSWDTQYF.

The chain combines TRBV3-1 (or the pseudogene TRBV3-2) with TRBJ2-7; TRBD2 matches 7 bases. Germline V lookup: CDR1 LGHDT, CDR2 YNNKEL (reference sequence). V gave up 4 bases and J gave up 4 bases; unmatched junction bases: 13. CDR3 length: 16 amino acids. CDR3 in amino acids: CASSRALSLAVYEQYF. The CDR3 coding sequence is TGTGCCAGCAGCCGAGCACTCTCCCTAGCGGTGTACGAGCAGTACTTC.

The V and J genes are TRBV7-2 and TRBJ2-5; D not resolved. The V and J ends lost 3 bases and 1 base respectively, with 6 bases between them. CDR3 length: 13 residues. Looked up from germline, CDR1 is SGHTA and CDR2 is FQGNSA. CDR3 loop: CASSFYSQETQYF. CDR3 DNA: TGTGCCAGCAGCTTTTACAGCCAAGAGACCCAGTACTTC.

The chain is built from TRBV5-6 and TRBJ2-2; no clear D gene. Deletions cut 7 bases from V and 5 bases from J, with 9 bases between. CDR3 length: 12 amino acids. CDR1 and CDR2 (germline): SGHDT, YYEEEE. CDR3 residues: CASFTRTGELFF. The CDR3 nucleotides are TGTGCCAGCTTTACCCGGACCGGGGAGCTGTTTTTT.

CDR3 DNA sequence: TGTGCCAGCAGCCGAAGCGGAAGCTCCTACAATGAGCAGTTCTTC. It yields the protein CASSRSGSSYNEQFF. The V call is TRBV4-2, the J call TRBJ2-1; TRBD2 is a possible D gene (5 bases). In germline, CDR1 is LGHNA, CDR2 YNFKEQ. V gave up 4 bases and J gave up 0 bases, with 10 bases separating them. The CDR3 runs to 15 residues.

This clone was detected a few times. The V gene is TRBV6-5, the J gene TRBJ1-5; no clear D gene. Trimming left V 6 bases short and J 5 bases short, with 11 bases between. This CDR3 contains 13 residues. Germline CDR1 and CDR2: MNHEY and SVGAGI. The CDR3 coding sequence is TGTGCCAGCAGAGAGAATTACCATCAGCCCCAGCATTTT. Translated, it gives CASRENYHQPQHF.

This rearrangement joins TRBV2 to TRBJ2-7; TRBD1 might be the D (5 bases). The CDR3 length is 15 residues. Trimming took off 6 bases at V and 2 bases at J, with 17 bases between the two ends. Germline CDR1 SNHLY, CDR2 FYNNEI. CDR3 region: CASSPWGRQPYEQYF. For the CDR3, the DNA is TGTGCCAGCAGCCCCTGGGGCCGTCAACCCTACGAGCAGTACTTC.

This clone was detected once. The rearrangement uses TRBV5-1 and TRBJ2-3, with D perhaps matching TRBD2 (6 bases). Trimming stripped 1 base from V and 4 bases from J, with 13 bases between. CDR1 is SGHRS, CDR2 YFSETQ, per germline. The length of the CDR3 is 15 residues. DNA for the CDR3: TGCGCCAGCAGCTTGTCTGGCGGGGATGCAGATACGCAGTATTTT. This sequence encodes CASSLSGGDADTQYF.

This clone has only a few counts. The chain has TRBV27 and TRBJ1-5, with D unclear. V lost 7 bases and J 4 bases, leaving 8 bases between the germline ends. CDR1 is MNHEY and CDR2 is SMNVEV in the germline V gene (reference sequence). The CDR3 covers 12 residues. The CDR3 region has the DNA TGTGCCAGCAAGATCGGTAATCAGCCCCAGCATTTT. It specifies CASKIGNQPQHF.

V is TRBV6-5 and J is TRBJ2-7; TRBD1 agrees at 9 bases. Looked up from germline, CDR1 is MNHEY and CDR2 is SVGAGI. Germline trimming cut 7 bases from V and 11 bases from J; bases unmatched to any gene: 9. There are 12 residues in the CDR3. The CDR3 DNA reads as TGTGCCAGCACAACCGGGACAGGGATGAAGTACTTC. It yields the protein CASTTGTGMKYF.

This chain joins TRBV6-1 and TRBJ1-4; D gene uncertain. Trimming pared 2 bases from V and 8 bases from J, leaving 9 bases between. CDR3 length equals 13 residues. CDR1 and CDR2 (germline): MNHNS, SASEGT. CDR3 DNA: TGTGCCAGCAGTGAATGGGCAGAGGAAAAACTGTTTTTT. This encodes CASSEWAEEKLFF.

The genes are TRBV29-1 and TRBJ2-1, with TRBD1 as a possible D gene (5 bases). Trimming left V 1 base short and J 7 bases short, with 11 bases between. The CDR3 consists of 13 residues. Germline loops: CDR1 SQVTM, CDR2 ANQGSEA. CDR3 DNA: TGCAGCGTTGAAGGTGGGGCGCGGAATGAGCAGTTCTTC. Protein: CSVEGGARNEQFF.

This clone was seen a few times. The chain joins TRBV3-1 (or the pseudogene TRBV3-2) to TRBJ1-1; no definite D call. Per germline, CDR1 LGHDT and CDR2 YNNKEL (reference sequence). The CDR3 contains 12 residues. V lost 6 bases to trimming and J lost 4 bases, with 9 bases between them. The CDR3 protein is CASRGIGTEAFF. CDR3 DNA sequence: TGTGCCAGCAGGGGCATCGGCACTGAAGCTTTCTTT.

This clone is a singleton in its sample. The chain recombines TRBV7-9 with TRBJ2-2; the D gene is possibly TRBD1 (6 bases). The V gene's germline CDR1 is SEHNR and CDR2 FQNEAQ (reference sequence). V lost 5 bases to trimming and J lost 6 bases, with 10 bases between them. The CDR3 sequence is 13 residues long. This CDR3 reads CASSGGRAGELFF. The DNA of the CDR3 is TGTGCCAGCAGCGGGGGCCGCGCCGGGGAGCTGTTTTTT.

V is TRBV5-4 and J is TRBJ2-1, with 9 nucleotides matching TRBD2. The V gene's germline CDR1 is SGHNT and CDR2 YYREEE (reference sequence). The V and J ends lost 3 bases and 3 bases, in that order; junction bases with no gene match: 4. This CDR3 is built from 15 residues. The CDR3 bases are TGTGCCAGCAGCTCGGCGGGGGGGGACTACAATGAGCAGTTCTTC. Its translation is CASSSAGGDYNEQFF.

The chain employs TRBV7-3 and TRBJ2-1; TRBD2 agrees at 10 bases. The CDR3 spans 15 residues. Germline values: CDR1 SGHTA, CDR2 FQGTGA. Trimming took 4 bases from V and 7 from J; bases not matched to a gene: 7. The CDR3 protein is CASSSLAGDVNEQFF. The CDR3 nucleotides read TGTGCCAGCAGCTCTCTAGCGGGGGACGTAAATGAGCAGTTCTTC.

The chain employs TRBV4-2 and TRBJ1-4; D not resolved. CDR1 is LGHNA, CDR2 YNFKEQ, per germline. CDR3 length: 12 residues. V was pared by 6 bases and J by 4 bases, with 6 bases between. CDR3 bases: TGTGCCAGCAGTAGAGATAATGAAAAACTGTTTTTT. Translating gives CASSRDNEKLFF.

This clone has a single count. V is TRBV9 and J is TRBJ2-2; D gene uncertain. Per the germline V gene, CDR1 is SGDLS and CDR2 is YYNGEE. The CDR3 has 14 residues. Trimming shortened V by 0 bases and J by 5 bases, and 8 bases separated the two germline ends. CDR3 protein: CASSVGAPTGELFF. The DNA of the CDR3 is TGTGCCAGCAGCGTAGGGGCTCCAACCGGGGAGCTGTTTTTT. Full variable domain (rest looked up from reference TRBV9 and TRBJ2-2): DSGVTQTPKHLITATGQRVTLRCSPRSGDLSVYWYQQSLDQGLQFLIQYYNGEERAKGNILERFSAQQFPDLHSELNLSSLELGDSALYFCASSVGAPTGELFFGEGSRLTVL.

The chain combines TRBV11-2 with TRBJ2-3; 11 bases match TRBD2. The germline V gene encodes CDR1 SGHAT and CDR2 FQNNGV. The CDR3 totals 15 residues. Germline trimming cut 8 bases from V and 4 bases from J; bases unmatched to any gene: 8. The DNA for the CDR3 is TGTGCCAGCGGTAGCGGGGGGGCCTCTGCAGATACGCAGTATTTT. Amino acid sequence: CASGSGGASADTQYF.

The chain uses TRBV11-2 and TRBJ2-1, with D perhaps matching TRBD1 (5 bases). Deletions cut 5 bases from V and 5 bases from J, with 13 bases between. Germline CDR1 and CDR2: SGHAT and FQNNGV. The CDR3 consists of 14 residues. The CDR3 DNA is TGTGCCAGCAGCCCCCAGGTAGGGGACAATGAGCAGTTCTTC. Translated: CASSPQVGDNEQFF.